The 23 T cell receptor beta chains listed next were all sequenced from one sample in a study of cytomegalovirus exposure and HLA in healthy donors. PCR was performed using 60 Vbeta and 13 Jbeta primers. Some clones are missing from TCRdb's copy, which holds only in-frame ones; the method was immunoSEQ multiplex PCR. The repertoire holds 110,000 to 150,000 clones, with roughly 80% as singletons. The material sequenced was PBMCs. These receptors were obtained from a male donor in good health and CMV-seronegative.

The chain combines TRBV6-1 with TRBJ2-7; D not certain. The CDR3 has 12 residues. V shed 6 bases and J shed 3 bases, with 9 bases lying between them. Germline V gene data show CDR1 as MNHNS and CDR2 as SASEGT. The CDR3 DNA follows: TGTGCCAGCAGGGGCTACTTCTACGAGCAGTACTTC. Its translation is CASRGYFYEQYF.

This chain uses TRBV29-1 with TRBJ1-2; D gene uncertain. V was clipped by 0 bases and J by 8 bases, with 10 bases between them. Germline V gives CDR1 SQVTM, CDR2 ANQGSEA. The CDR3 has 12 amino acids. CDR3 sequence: CSVEDLPGGYTF. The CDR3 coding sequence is TGCAGCGTTGAAGATCTGCCGGGGGGCTACACCTTC.

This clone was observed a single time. The CDR3 loop is CASSSPPANYGYTF. CDR3 coding DNA: TGTGCCAGCAGCTCCCCCCCGGCTAACTATGGCTACACCTTC. The chain is built from TRBV7-9 and TRBJ1-2; D remains unclear. Per germline, CDR1 SEHNR and CDR2 FQNEAQ (reference sequence). Trimming removed 4 bases at V and 0 bases at J, with 9 bases between. The CDR3 is 14 amino acids. The whole variable domain, remainder taken from reference TRBV7-9 and TRBJ1-2, is DTGVSQNPRHKITKRGQNVTFRCDPISEHNRLYWYRQTLGQGPEFLTYFQNEAQLEKSRLLSDRFSAERPKGSFSTLEIQRTEQGDSAMYLCASSSPPANYGYTFGSGTRLTVV.

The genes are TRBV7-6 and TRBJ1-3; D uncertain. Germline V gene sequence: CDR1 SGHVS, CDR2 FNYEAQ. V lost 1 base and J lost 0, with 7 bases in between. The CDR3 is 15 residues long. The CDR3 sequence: CASSLDGLSGNTIYF. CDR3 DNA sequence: TGTGCCAGCAGCTTAGATGGGCTCTCTGGAAACACCATATATTTT.

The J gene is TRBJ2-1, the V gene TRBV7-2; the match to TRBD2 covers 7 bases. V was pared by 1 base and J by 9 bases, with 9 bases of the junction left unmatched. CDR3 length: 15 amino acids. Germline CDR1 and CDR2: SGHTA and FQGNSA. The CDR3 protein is CASSLVWEGYGEQFF. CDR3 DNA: TGTGCCAGCAGCTTAGTGTGGGAGGGGTACGGTGAGCAGTTCTTC.

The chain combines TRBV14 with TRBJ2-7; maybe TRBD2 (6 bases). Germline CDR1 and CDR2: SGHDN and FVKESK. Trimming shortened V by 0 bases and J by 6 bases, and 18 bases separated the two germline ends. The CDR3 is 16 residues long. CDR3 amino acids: CASSQDVGWRGAEQYF. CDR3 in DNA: TGTGCCAGCAGCCAAGATGTCGGTTGGAGGGGTGCCGAGCAGTACTTC.

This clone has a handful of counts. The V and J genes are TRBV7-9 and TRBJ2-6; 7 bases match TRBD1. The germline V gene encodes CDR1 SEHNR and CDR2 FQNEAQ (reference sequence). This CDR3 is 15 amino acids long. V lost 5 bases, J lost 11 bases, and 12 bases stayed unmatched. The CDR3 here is CASSRVQGLPYVLTF. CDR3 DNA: TGTGCCAGCAGCCGGGTACAGGGGCTCCCCTACGTCCTGACTTTC. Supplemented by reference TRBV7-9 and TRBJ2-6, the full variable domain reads DTGVSQNPRHKITKRGQNVTFRCDPISEHNRLYWYRQTLGQGPEFLTYFQNEAQLEKSRLLSDRFSAERPKGSFSTLEIQRTEQGDSAMYLCASSRVQGLPYVLTFGAGSRLTVL.

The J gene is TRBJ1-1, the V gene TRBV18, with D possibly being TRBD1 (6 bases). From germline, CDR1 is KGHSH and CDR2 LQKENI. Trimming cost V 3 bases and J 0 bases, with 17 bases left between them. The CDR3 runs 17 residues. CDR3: CASSPTTGSIMNTEAFF. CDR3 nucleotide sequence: TGTGCCAGCTCACCCACAACAGGGAGTATTATGAACACTGAAGCTTTCTTT.

Here the CDR3 DNA reads TGTGCCAGCAGTTATGCGGGGGCGCAAACTGAAGCTTTCTTT. Protein: CASSYAGAQTEAFF. The V call is TRBV6-5, the J call TRBJ1-1, with D possibly being TRBD1 (6 bases). This CDR3 is 14 amino acids long. The V gene's germline CDR1 is MNHEY and CDR2 SVGAGI. The V gene lost 3 bases and the J gene lost 5 bases, with 13 bases spanning the gap.

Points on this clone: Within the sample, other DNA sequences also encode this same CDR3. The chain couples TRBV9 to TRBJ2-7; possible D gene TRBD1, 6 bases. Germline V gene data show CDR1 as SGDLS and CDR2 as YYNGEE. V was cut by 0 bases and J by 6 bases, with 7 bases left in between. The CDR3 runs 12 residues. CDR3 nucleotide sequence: TGTGCCAGCAGCGTAGAAGGGGGCGAGCAGTACTTC. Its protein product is CASSVEGGEQYF. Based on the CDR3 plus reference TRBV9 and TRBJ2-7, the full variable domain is DSGVTQTPKHLITATGQRVTLRCSPRSGDLSVYWYQQSLDQGLQFLIQYYNGEERAKGNILERFSAQQFPDLHSELNLSSLELGDSALYFCASSVEGGEQYFGPGTRLTVT.

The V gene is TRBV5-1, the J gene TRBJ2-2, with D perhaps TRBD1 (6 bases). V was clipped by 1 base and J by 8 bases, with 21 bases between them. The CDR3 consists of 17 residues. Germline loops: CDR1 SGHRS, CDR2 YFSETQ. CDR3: CASSLRSFAGVIGELFF. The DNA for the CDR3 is TGCGCCAGCAGCTTGCGGTCGTTCGCAGGGGTTATTGGGGAGCTGTTTTTT.

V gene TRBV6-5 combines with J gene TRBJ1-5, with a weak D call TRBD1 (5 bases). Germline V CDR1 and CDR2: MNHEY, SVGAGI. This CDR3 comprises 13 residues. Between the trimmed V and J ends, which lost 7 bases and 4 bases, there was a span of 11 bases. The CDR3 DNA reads TGTGCCAGCAAGCAGGGTAGTAATCAGCCCCAGCATTTT. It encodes CASKQGSNQPQHF.

The chain's CDR3 is CASSLGTGSRAQETQYF. CDR3 in DNA: TGCGCCAGCAGCTTGGGTACCGGGTCGCGGGCACAAGAGACCCAGTACTTC. J is TRBJ2-5 and V is TRBV5-1; D might be TRBD2 (5 bases). The CDR3 extends over 17 amino acids. Germline CDR1 SGHRS, CDR2 YFSETQ. V was trimmed by 0 bases and J by 2 bases, leaving 17 bases between them.

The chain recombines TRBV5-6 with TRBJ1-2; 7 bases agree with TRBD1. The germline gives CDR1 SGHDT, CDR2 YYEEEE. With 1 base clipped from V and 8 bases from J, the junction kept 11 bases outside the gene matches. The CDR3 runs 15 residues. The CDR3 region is CASSLPLTGANGYTF. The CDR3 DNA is TGTGCCAGCAGCTTGCCCCTAACAGGGGCTAACGGCTACACCTTC. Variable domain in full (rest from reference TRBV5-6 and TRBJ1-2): DAGVTQSPTHLIKTRGQQVTLRCSPKSGHDTVSWYQQALGQGPQFIFQYYEEEERQRGNFPDRFSGHQFPNYSSELNVNALLLGDSALYLCASSLPLTGANGYTFGSGTRLTVV.

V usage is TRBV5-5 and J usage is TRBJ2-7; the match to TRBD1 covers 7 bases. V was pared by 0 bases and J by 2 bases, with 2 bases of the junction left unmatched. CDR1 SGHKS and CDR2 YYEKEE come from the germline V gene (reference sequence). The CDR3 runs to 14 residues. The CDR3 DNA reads TGTGCCAGCAGCTTGGGACAGGGCCCCTACGAGCAGTACTTC. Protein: CASSLGQGPYEQYF.

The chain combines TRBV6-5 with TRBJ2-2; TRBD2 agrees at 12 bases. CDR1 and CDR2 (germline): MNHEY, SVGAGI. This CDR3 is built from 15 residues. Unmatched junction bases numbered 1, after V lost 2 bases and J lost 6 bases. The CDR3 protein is CASSYGLAGPGELFF. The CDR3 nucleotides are TGTGCCAGCAGTTACGGACTAGCGGGACCCGGGGAGCTGTTTTTT.

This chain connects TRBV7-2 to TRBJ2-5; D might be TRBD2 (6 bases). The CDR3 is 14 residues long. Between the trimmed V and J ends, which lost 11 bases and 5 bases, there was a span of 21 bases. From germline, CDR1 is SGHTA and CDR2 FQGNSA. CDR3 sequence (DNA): TGTGCCTCGCGTCCGGGAGTCAGCGTGGAGACCCAGTACTTC. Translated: CASRPGVSVETQYF.

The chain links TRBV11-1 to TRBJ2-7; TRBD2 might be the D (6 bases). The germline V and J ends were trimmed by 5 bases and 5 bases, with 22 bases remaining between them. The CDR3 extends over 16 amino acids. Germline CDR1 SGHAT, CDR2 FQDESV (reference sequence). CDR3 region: CASSPIRGKGIHEQYF. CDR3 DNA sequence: TGTGCCAGCAGCCCAATCCGGGGGAAAGGTATCCACGAGCAGTACTTC.

The CDR3 nucleotides are TGTGCCAGCAGCCAAGAAGGAGCGGGGGCCCCTCGCGAGCAGTACTTC. It specifies CASSQEGAGAPREQYF. The chain employs TRBV4-2 and TRBJ2-7; 8 bases map to TRBD2. The CDR3 consists of 16 residues. J gave up 6 bases and V 0 bases, and 10 bases lay outside the gene matches. Germline-derived CDR1 and CDR2 are LGHNA and YNFKEQ.

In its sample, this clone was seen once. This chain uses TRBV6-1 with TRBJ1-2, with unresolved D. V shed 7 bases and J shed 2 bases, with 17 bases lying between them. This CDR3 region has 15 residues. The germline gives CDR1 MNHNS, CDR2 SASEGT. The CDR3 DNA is TGTGCCAGCAAACGACCCGAAGAGGCGAACTATGGCTACACCTTC. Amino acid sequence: CASKRPEEANYGYTF.

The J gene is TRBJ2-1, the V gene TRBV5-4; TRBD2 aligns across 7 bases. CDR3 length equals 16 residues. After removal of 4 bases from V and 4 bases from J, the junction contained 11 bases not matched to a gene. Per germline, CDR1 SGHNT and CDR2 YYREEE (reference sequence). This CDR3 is CASSRWASGDYNEQFF. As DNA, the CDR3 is TGTGCCAGCAGCCGTTGGGCTAGCGGAGATTACAATGAGCAGTTCTTC.

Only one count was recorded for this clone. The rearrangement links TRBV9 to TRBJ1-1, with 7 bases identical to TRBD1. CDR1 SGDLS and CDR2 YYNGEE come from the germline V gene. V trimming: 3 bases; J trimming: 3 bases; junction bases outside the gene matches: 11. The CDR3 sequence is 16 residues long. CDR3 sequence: CASSASAIQGYTEAFF. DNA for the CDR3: TGTGCCAGCAGCGCCTCCGCGATACAGGGGTACACTGAAGCTTTCTTT. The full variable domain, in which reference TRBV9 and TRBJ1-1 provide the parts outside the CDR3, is DSGVTQTPKHLITATGQRVTLRCSPRSGDLSVYWYQQSLDQGLQFLIQYYNGEERAKGNILERFSAQQFPDLHSELNLSSLELGDSALYFCASSASAIQGYTEAFFGQGTRLTVV.

CDR3 sequence reads: CASRLTGASSTDTQYF. The CDR3 nucleotides are TGTGCAAGTCGCCTGACAGGAGCGTCTAGCACAGATACGCAGTATTTT. The chain uses TRBV12-2 and TRBJ2-3; the table's D call, TRBD1, has no DNA check behind it. TRBV12-2 is a pseudogene. The CDR3 loop spans 16 amino acids.